This paragraph covers one T cell receptor beta chain sequence. Its antigen is as yet unknown. This specimen belongs to a study of T cells expressing NK-cell markers. On the study more broadly: Among eight sequenced donors, seven carried HCMV seropositivity while one was seronegative.

TCRdb reprocessed the 5' RACE reads and reports one entry per CDR3 protein, with no DNA. This repertoire includes about 460,000 distinct CDR3 sequences. The CDR3 sequence is 14 residues long. CDR1 is KGHSH, CDR2 LQKENI, per germline. Study-level findings and limits: These clonotypes, the leaders elsewhere, also led the CD3+CD56-NKG2C+ fraction in four donors. Whether expanded NKG2C+ T cell clones were HCMV specific stayed uncertain.

V and J are TRBV18 and TRBJ2-1; TCRdb designates TRBD1, a call that cannot be tested without DNA. The sequencing sample was made of blood T cells: a sorted CD56 or NKG2C T cell subset, CD4+ or CD8+ T cells, or bulk PBMC T cells (not recorded which). The clonotype comes from a woman aged 45-59 years in good health. This chain's CDR3 is CASSPSRDNNEQFF.